These 2 T cell receptor beta chains came from one sample sequenced in a study of T cells expressing NK-cell markers. TCRdb re-called the 5' RACE reads and shows each CDR3 protein once, DNA omitted. Across fewer than 400,000 distinct CDR3 sequences, the top ten clones capture around 5% of the sample. Specimen: blood T cells: a sorted CD56 or NKG2C T cell subset, CD4+ or CD8+ T cells, or bulk PBMC T cells (not recorded which). Source of these receptors: a man aged 18-70 years in good health.

The rearrangement links TRBV20-1 to TRBJ1-5; without DNA, the TCRdb call of TRBD1 cannot be checked. This CDR3 has 12 residues. CDR1 is DFQATT, CDR2 SNEGSKA, per germline (reference sequence). The CDR3 reads CSAGDSRQPQHF.

The gene calls are TRBV30 and TRBJ2-5; TCRdb's D call of TRBD1 is untestable without DNA. The length of the CDR3 is 12 residues. The germline V gene has CDR1 GTSNPN and CDR2 SVGIG (reference sequence). The CDR3 region is CAWRLPDAAQYF.